This T cell receptor beta chain derives from a study of CD8+ T cells in alopecia areata. The germline CDR1 and CDR2 sequences are LNHDA and SQIVND (reference sequence). This CDR3 spans 14 amino acids. The V gene lost 5 bases and the J gene lost 1 base, with 8 bases spanning the gap. RNA was isolated and reverse transcribed to cDNA, the sequencing template. Sequencing was performed with immunoSEQ multiplex PCR; in TCRdb, only in-frame clones are kept and a portion is missing. The sample yields about 76,000 clones, 25% to 30% seen once. The treatment denotes: oral pan-JAK inhibitor, 5-10 mg twice daily. This clone has only a few counts. Its antigen remains unidentified. Study observations and caveats: Sequencing of scalp samples also includes resident alphabeta T cells from normal skin. Affected scalp, especially in alopecia totalis/universalis, had a higher clonality than normal scalp did. Baseline CD8+ expansion's link to response remains uncertain, as there was one nonresponder.

The clonotype was recovered from a human donor with alopecia areata. The chain joins TRBV19 to TRBJ2-2; D unclear. The sequences come from CD8+ T cells sorted from blood, collected at week 4, from a patient treated with tofacitinib. CDR3: CASSLTGNTGELFF. DNA of the CDR3: TGTGCCAGTAGTCTTACGGGGAACACCGGGGAGCTGTTTTTT.